The 14 T cell receptor beta chains in this list originate from one sample, sequenced in a study of cytomegalovirus exposure and HLA in healthy donors (dated by TCRdb to between 2016 and 2019). The library was generated by the immunoSEQ multiplex PCR assay. The multiplex PCR relied on a mix of 60 forward primers for TCR Vbeta segments and 13 reverse primers for TCR Jbeta segments. TCRdb took over this immuneACCESS table, retaining in-frame rearrangements with V and J assigned. Such tables are incomplete; in checked studies, under half of the missing clones stem from an unresolved V gene, and the remainder is unexplained. In this sample the table shows 60,000 to 90,000 clones, roughly 82% of which occur a single time. Together, the top ten hold under 20% of the sample. The sample comprised PBMCs. The receptor set was obtained from a man between 70 and 80 years old in good health and CMV-seropositive.

This clone came up a few times. The chain joins TRBV5-1 to TRBJ2-7; the match to TRBD2 covers 15 bases. Germline-derived CDR1 and CDR2 are SGHRS and YFSETQ. Trimming removed 4 bases from V and 3 bases from J; junction bases left unmatched: 5. This CDR3 has 16 amino acids. The CDR3 DNA reads as TGCGCCAGCAGCACCGGGACTAGCGGGGGGATCTACGAGCAGTACTTC. Its protein is CASSTGTSGGIYEQYF. Full variable domain (missing parts from reference TRBV5-1 and TRBJ2-7): KAGVTQTPRYLIKTRGQQVTLSCSPISGHRSVSWYQQTPGQGLQFLFEYFSETQRNKGNFPGRFSGRQFSNSRSEMNVSTLELGDSALYLCASSTGTSGGIYEQYFGPGTRLTVT.

The gene calls are TRBV18 and TRBJ1-1; D ambiguous. The CDR3 has 13 amino acids. V lost 9 bases and J 0 bases, leaving 11 bases between the germline ends. Per germline, CDR1 KGHSH and CDR2 LQKENI. The CDR3 loop reads CASSDMVNTEAFF. CDR3 in DNA: TGTGCCAGTTCTGACATGGTGAACACTGAAGCTTTCTTT.

This chain connects TRBV4-3 to TRBJ2-1, with 11 bases aligning to TRBD1. The V segment lost 1 base and the J segment 8 bases; nucleotides outside the gene matches: 4. Germline V CDR1 and CDR2: LGHNA, YSLEER. CDR3 length: 15 residues. The CDR3 loop reads CASSQAGQGADEQFF. CDR3 DNA: TGCGCCAGCAGCCAAGCCGGACAGGGGGCGGATGAGCAGTTCTTC.

As regards this clone: The same CDR3 can be traced to other DNA sequences in this sample. The CDR3 nucleotides are TGTGCCAGCAGCGATGGACGGACATTCGGCTATGGCTACACCTTC. It codes for CASSDGRTFGYGYTF. The chain links TRBV9 to TRBJ1-2; perhaps TRBD1 as D (5 bases). Per germline, CDR1 SGDLS and CDR2 YYNGEE. The CDR3 spans 15 residues. V gave up 3 bases and J gave up 4 bases, with 16 bases separating them.

The chain is built from TRBV2 and TRBJ2-7; TRBD2 matches 11 bases. Trimming took 6 bases from V and 4 from J; bases not matched to a gene: 5. The CDR3 runs to 14 residues. Germline V gives CDR1 SNHLY, CDR2 FYNNEI. CDR3 DNA sequence: TGTGCCAGCAGAGGGACTAGCGGACGATACGAGCAGTACTTC. Residues: CASRGTSGRYEQYF. The whole variable domain, filled in from reference TRBV2 and TRBJ2-7, reads EPEVTQTPSHQVTQMGQEVILRCVPISNHLYFYWYRQILGQKVEFLVSFYNNEISEKSEIFDDQFSVERPDGSNFTLKIRSTKLEDSAMYFCASRGTSGRYEQYFGPGTRLTVT.

This chain connects TRBV5-1 to TRBJ2-5; tentative D call: TRBD2 (7 bases). Germline V gene lookup returns CDR1 SGHRS and CDR2 YFSETQ. The length of the CDR3 is 16 residues. V dropped 0 bases and J dropped 5 bases, with 17 bases sitting between them. The CDR3 loop reads CASSLVSRGAGETQYF. CDR3 nucleotide sequence: TGCGCCAGCAGCTTGGTCTCTCGGGGGGCGGGGGAGACCCAGTACTTC.

J is TRBJ2-1 and V is TRBV5-1; TRBD2 is a possible D gene (6 bases). Per the germline V gene, CDR1 is SGHRS and CDR2 is YFSETQ. This CDR3 is built from 14 residues. Trimming left V 5 bases short and J 7 bases short, with 16 bases between. The CDR3 spells CASRSGERLNEQFF. The DNA for the CDR3 is TGCGCCAGCAGGTCGGGGGAGAGATTAAATGAGCAGTTCTTC.

The rearrangement links TRBV28 to TRBJ2-7; 7 bases match TRBD1. CDR3 length: 10 residues. Trimming took 6 bases from V and 7 from J; bases not matched to a gene: 0. CDR1 is MDHEN, CDR2 SYDVKM, per germline. The CDR3 DNA follows: TGTGCCAGCAGCAGGGGGGAGCAGTACTTC. As protein: CASSRGEQYF.

The V call is TRBV19, the J call TRBJ1-4; TRBD1 is a possible D gene (5 bases). The CDR3 contains 13 residues. CDR1 is LNHDA and CDR2 is SQIVND in the germline V gene (reference sequence). V gave up 5 bases and J gave up 7 bases, with 11 bases separating them. CDR3 loop: CASSVGGSEKLFF. The CDR3 region has the DNA TGTGCCAGTAGTGTCGGGGGGAGTGAAAAACTGTTTTTT.

This clone was seen just once. The chain carries TRBV6-5 and TRBJ1-4; D may be TRBD1 (5 bases). The CDR3 spans 14 residues. Trimming stripped 3 bases from V and 8 bases from J, with 13 bases between. Germline V gene data show CDR1 as MNHEY and CDR2 as SVGAGI. The CDR3 DNA is TGTGCCAGCAGTTATCGATGGGGGGGGGAAAAACTGTTTTTT. As protein: CASSYRWGGEKLFF.

The chain combines TRBV13 with TRBJ2-7, with 7 nucleotides matching TRBD1. This CDR3 region has 14 residues. Per the germline V gene, CDR1 is PRHDT and CDR2 is FYEKMQ (reference sequence). Trimming cost V 5 bases and J 2 bases; bases outside gene matches: 6. In nucleotides, the CDR3 is TGTGCCAGCAGCCTAAGACAGGGCCCCTACGAGCAGTACTTC. This translates into CASSLRQGPYEQYF.

The chain employs TRBV29-1 and TRBJ2-7; 8 bases match TRBD1. The CDR3 loop spans 13 amino acids. The germline gives CDR1 SQVTM, CDR2 ANQGSEA. The V gene end was trimmed by 6 bases and the J gene end by 2 bases; junction bases not matched to a gene: 6. CDR3 nucleotides: TGCAGCGTCGGCGGACAGGGACCCTACGAGCAGTACTTC. Translating gives CSVGGQGPYEQYF.

The gene calls are TRBV11-1 and TRBJ1-4; no clear D. The CDR3 contains 15 residues. Germline loops: CDR1 SGHAT, CDR2 FQDESV (reference sequence). Trimming removed 1 base from V and 0 bases from J, with 6 bases in between. CDR3 nucleotides: TGTGCCAGCAGCTTAGGAACAGCAACTAATGAAAAACTGTTTTTT. Protein: CASSLGTATNEKLFF.

The chain is built from TRBV30 and TRBJ2-7, with 9 nucleotides matching TRBD2. The V gene end was trimmed by 4 bases and the J gene end by 3 bases; junction bases not matched to a gene: 7. CDR3 length equals 14 residues. Germline lookup yields CDR1 GTSNPN and CDR2 SVGIG (reference sequence). In nucleotides, the CDR3 is TGTGCCTGGACAGGGCTAGCGGGGATCTACGAGCAGTACTTC. This gives the protein CAWTGLAGIYEQYF.